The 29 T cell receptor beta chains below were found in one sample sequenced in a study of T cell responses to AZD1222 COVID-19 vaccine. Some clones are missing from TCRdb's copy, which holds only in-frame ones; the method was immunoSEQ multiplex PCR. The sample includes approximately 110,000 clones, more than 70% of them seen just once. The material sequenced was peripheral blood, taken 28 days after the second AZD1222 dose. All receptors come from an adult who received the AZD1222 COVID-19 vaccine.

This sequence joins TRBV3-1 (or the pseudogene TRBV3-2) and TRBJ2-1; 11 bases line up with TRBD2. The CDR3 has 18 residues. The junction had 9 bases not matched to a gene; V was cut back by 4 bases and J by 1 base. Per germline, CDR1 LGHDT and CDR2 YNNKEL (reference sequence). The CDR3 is CASSLGTSGPRSYNEQFF. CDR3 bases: TGTGCCAGCAGCCTCGGGACTAGCGGACCCCGATCCTACAATGAGCAGTTCTTC.

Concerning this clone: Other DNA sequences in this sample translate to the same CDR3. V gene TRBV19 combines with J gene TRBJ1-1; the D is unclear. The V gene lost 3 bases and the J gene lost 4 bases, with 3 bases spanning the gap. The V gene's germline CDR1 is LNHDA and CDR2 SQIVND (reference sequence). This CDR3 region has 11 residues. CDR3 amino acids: CASSIVTEAFF. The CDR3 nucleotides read TGTGCCAGTAGTATTGTCACTGAAGCTTTCTTT. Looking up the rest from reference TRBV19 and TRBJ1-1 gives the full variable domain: DGGITQSPKYLFRKEGQNVTLSCEQNLNHDAMYWYRQDPGQGLRLIYYSQIVNDFQKGDIAEGYSVSREKKESFPLTVTSAQKNPTAFYLCASSIVTEAFFGQGTRLTVV.

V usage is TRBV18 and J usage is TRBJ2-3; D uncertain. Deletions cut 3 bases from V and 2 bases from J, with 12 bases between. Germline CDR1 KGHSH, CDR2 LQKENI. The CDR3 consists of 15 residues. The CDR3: CASSPLPEVTDTQYF. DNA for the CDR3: TGTGCCAGCTCACCGCTCCCGGAAGTCACAGATACGCAGTATTTT.

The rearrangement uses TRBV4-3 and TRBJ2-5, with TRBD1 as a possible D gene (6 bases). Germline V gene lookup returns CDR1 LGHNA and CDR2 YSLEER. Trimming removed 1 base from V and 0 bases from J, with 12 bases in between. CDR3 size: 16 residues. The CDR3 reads CASSQAGTPYQETQYF. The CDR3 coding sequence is TGCGCCAGCAGCCAAGCCGGGACACCGTACCAAGAGACCCAGTACTTC.

The CDR3 nucleotides are TGTGCCAGCAGCCGGGGACAGGTCGGGTACGAGCAGTACTTC. It specifies CASSRGQVGYEQYF. The chain combines TRBV5-6 with TRBJ2-7, with 8 bases lining up with TRBD1. Germline V gives CDR1 SGHDT, CDR2 YYEEEE. CDR3 length: 14 amino acids. J lost 4 bases, V lost 4 bases, and 7 bases had no gene match.

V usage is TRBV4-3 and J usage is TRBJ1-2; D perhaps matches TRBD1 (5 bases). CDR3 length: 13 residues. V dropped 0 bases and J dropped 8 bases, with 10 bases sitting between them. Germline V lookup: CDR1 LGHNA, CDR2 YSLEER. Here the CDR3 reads CASSQDLTVGYTF. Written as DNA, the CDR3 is TGCGCCAGCAGCCAAGATCTGACAGTCGGCTACACCTTC.

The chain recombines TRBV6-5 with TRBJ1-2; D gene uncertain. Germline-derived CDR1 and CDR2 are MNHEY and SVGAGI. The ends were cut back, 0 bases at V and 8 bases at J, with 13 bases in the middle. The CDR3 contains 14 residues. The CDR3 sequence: CASSYSWGNGGYTF. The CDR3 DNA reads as TGTGCCAGCAGTTACTCATGGGGAAATGGAGGCTACACCTTC.

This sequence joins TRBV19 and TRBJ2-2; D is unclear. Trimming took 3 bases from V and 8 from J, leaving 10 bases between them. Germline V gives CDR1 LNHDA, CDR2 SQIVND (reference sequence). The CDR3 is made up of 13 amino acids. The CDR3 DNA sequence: TGTGCCAGTAGTATCTGGGAATCGGGGGAGCTGTTTTTT. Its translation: CASSIWESGELFF.

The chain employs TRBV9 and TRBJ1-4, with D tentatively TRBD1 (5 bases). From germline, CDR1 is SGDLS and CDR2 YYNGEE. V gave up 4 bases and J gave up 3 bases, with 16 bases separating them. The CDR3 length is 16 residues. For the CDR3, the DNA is TGTGCCAGCAGCCTCGGGACGACCAGGGCTAATGAAAAACTGTTTTTT. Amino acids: CASSLGTTRANEKLFF.

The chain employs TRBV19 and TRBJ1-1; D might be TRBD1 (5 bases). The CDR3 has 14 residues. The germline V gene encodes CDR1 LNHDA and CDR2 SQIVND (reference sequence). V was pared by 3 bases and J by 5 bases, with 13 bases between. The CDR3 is CASSMGGGRTEAFF. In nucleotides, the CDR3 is TGTGCCAGTAGTATGGGGGGAGGAAGGACTGAAGCTTTCTTT.

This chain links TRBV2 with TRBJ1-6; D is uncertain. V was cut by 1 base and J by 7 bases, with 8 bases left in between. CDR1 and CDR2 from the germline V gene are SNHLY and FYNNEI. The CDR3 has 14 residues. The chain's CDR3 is CASSEEGTNSPLHF. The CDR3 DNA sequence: TGTGCCAGCAGTGAAGAGGGCACGAATTCACCCCTCCACTTT.

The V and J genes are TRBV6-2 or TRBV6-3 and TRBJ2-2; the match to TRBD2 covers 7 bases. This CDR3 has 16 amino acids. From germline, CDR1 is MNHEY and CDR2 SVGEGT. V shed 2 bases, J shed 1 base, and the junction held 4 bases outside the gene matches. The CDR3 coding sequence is TGTGCCAGCAGTTACGTTGGCGGGGGGAACACCGGGGAGCTGTTTTTT. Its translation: CASSYVGGGNTGELFF.

DNA of the CDR3: TGTGCCAGCTCACCACCGGCGAAATCTGAAGCTTTCTTT. Translation gives CASSPPAKSEAFF. The V and J genes are TRBV18 and TRBJ1-1; D ambiguous. The CDR3 is made up of 13 amino acids. V lost 0 bases, J lost 6 bases, and 8 bases lay in between. Germline V gene sequence: CDR1 KGHSH, CDR2 LQKENI.

This CDR3 reads CSARSPGELFF. The CDR3 DNA sequence: TGCAGTGCTAGGAGTCCGGGGGAGCTGTTTTTT. The genes are TRBV20-1 and TRBJ2-2; D is unresolved. The CDR3 length is 11 residues. V dropped 3 bases and J dropped 8 bases, with 7 bases sitting between them. Germline-derived CDR1 and CDR2 are DFQATT and SNEGSKA (reference sequence).

CDR3 in DNA: TGTGCCAGCTCACCGGGACAGGGGCGTAGCAATCAGCCCCAGCATTTT. Its protein is CASSPGQGRSNQPQHF. This rearrangement joins TRBV18 to TRBJ1-5, with 10 bases identical to TRBD1. This CDR3 is 16 amino acids long. CDR1 and CDR2 (germline): KGHSH, LQKENI. V gave up 3 bases and J gave up 0 bases; unmatched junction bases: 2.

The CDR3 sequence is CASSLRDIRNTGELFF. The CDR3 DNA reads as TGCGCCAGCAGCTTGAGAGACATCCGAAACACCGGGGAGCTGTTTTTT. The chain couples TRBV5-1 to TRBJ2-2; D gene unclear. The CDR3 is 16 residues long. Between the trimmed V and J ends, which lost 1 base and 2 bases, there was a span of 12 bases. Germline V gene sequence: CDR1 SGHRS, CDR2 YFSETQ.

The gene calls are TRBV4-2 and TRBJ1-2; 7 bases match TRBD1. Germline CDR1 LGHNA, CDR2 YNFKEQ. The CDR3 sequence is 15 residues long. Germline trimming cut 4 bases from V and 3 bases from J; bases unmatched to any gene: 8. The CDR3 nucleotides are TGTGCCAGCAGCCCACCAACCCAGGGGGACTATGGCTACACCTTC. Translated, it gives CASSPPTQGDYGYTF.

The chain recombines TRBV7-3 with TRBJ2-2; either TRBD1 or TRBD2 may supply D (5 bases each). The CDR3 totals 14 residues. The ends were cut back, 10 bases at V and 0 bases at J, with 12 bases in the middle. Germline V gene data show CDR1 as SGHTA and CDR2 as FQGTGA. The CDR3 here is CATKQDSNTGELFF. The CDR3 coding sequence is TGTGCCACTAAACAGGACTCGAACACCGGGGAGCTGTTTTTT. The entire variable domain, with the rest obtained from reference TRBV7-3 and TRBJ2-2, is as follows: GAGVSQTPSNKVTEKGKYVELRCDPISGHTALYWYRQSLGQGPEFLIYFQGTGAADDSGLPNDRFFAVRPEGSVSTLKIQRTERGDSAVYLCATKQDSNTGELFFGEGSRLTVL.

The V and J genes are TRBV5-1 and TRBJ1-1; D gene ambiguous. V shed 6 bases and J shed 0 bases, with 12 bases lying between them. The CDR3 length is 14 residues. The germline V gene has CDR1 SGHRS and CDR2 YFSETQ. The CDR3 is CASTRTGMNTEAFF. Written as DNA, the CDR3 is TGCGCCAGCACCCGGACGGGCATGAACACTGAAGCTTTCTTT. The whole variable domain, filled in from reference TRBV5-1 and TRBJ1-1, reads KAGVTQTPRYLIKTRGQQVTLSCSPISGHRSVSWYQQTPGQGLQFLFEYFSETQRNKGNFPGRFSGRQFSNSRSEMNVSTLELGDSALYLCASTRTGMNTEAFFGQGTRLTVV.

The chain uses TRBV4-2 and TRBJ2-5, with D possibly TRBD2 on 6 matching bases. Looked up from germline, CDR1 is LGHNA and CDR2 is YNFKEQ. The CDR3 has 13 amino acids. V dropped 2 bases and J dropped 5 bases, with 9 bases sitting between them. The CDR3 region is CASSQSGGETQYF. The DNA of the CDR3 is TGTGCCAGCAGCCAAAGTGGAGGGGAGACCCAGTACTTC.

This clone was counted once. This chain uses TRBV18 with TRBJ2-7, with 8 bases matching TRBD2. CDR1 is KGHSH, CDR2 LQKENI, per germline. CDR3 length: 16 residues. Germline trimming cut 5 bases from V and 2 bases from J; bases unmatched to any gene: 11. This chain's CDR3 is CASSSKSGGETYEQYF. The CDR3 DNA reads TGTGCCAGCTCATCCAAGAGCGGGGGAGAGACCTACGAGCAGTACTTC.

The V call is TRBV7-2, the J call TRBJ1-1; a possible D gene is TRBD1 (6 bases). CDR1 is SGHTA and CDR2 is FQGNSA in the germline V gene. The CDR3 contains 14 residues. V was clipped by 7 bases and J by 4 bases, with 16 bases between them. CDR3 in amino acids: CASILGGRGTEAFF. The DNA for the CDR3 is TGTGCCAGCATCTTGGGGGGGCGAGGCACTGAAGCTTTCTTT.

As DNA, the CDR3 is TGCGCCAGCAGCTTGGCCGGGGTAAATTCACCCCTCCACTTT. Its translation is CASSLAGVNSPLHF. The J gene is TRBJ1-6, the V gene TRBV5-1, with unresolved D. CDR1 SGHRS and CDR2 YFSETQ come from the germline V gene. This CDR3 has 14 residues. Trimming removed 0 bases from V and 7 bases from J, with 8 bases in between. Full variable domain (rest looked up from reference TRBV5-1 and TRBJ1-6): KAGVTQTPRYLIKTRGQQVTLSCSPISGHRSVSWYQQTPGQGLQFLFEYFSETQRNKGNFPGRFSGRQFSNSRSEMNVSTLELGDSALYLCASSLAGVNSPLHFGNGTRLTVT.

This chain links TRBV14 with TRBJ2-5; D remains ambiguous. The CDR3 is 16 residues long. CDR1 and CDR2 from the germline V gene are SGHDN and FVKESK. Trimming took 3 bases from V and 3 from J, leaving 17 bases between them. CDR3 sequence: CASSHARWRLKETQYF. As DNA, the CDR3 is TGTGCCAGCAGCCACGCTCGCTGGCGGCTTAAAGAGACCCAGTACTTC.

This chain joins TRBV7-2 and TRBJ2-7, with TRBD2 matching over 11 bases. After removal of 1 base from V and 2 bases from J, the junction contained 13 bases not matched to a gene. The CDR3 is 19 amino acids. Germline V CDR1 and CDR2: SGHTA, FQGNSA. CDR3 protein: CASSLESLAGGSIPYEQYF. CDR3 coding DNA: TGTGCCAGCAGCTTAGAAAGTCTAGCGGGGGGCTCCATTCCCTACGAGCAGTACTTC.

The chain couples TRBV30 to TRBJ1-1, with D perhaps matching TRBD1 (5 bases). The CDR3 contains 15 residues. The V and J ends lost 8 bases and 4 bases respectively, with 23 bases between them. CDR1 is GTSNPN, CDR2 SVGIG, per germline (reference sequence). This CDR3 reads CAPPDGASSSTEAFF. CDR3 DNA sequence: TGTGCCCCCCCCGACGGGGCCTCCTCCTCCACTGAAGCTTTCTTT. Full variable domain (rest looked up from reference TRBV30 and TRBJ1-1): SQTIHQWPATLVQPVGSPLSLECTVEGTSNPNLYWYRQAAGRGLQLLFYSVGIGQISSEVPQNLSASRPQDRQFILSSKKLLLSDSGFYLCAPPDGASSSTEAFFGQGTRLTVV.

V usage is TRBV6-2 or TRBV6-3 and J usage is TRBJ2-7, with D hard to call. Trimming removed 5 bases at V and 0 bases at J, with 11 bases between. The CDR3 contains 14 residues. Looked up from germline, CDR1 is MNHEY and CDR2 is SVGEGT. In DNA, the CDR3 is TGTGCCAGCAGTCCCACCAAAAGCTCCTACGAGCAGTACTTC. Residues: CASSPTKSSYEQYF.

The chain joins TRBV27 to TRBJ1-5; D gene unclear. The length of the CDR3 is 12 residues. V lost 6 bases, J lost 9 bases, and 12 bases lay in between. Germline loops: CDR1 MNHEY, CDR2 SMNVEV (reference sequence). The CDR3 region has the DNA TGTGCCAGCAGGTCCACCGCGGGGCCCCAGCATTTT. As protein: CASRSTAGPQHF.

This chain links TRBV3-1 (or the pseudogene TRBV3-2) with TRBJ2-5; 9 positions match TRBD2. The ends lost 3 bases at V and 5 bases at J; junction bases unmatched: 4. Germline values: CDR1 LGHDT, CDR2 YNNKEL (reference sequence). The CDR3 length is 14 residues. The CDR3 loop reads CASSHLAGVETQYF. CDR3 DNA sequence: TGTGCCAGCAGCCATTTAGCGGGAGTGGAGACCCAGTACTTC.